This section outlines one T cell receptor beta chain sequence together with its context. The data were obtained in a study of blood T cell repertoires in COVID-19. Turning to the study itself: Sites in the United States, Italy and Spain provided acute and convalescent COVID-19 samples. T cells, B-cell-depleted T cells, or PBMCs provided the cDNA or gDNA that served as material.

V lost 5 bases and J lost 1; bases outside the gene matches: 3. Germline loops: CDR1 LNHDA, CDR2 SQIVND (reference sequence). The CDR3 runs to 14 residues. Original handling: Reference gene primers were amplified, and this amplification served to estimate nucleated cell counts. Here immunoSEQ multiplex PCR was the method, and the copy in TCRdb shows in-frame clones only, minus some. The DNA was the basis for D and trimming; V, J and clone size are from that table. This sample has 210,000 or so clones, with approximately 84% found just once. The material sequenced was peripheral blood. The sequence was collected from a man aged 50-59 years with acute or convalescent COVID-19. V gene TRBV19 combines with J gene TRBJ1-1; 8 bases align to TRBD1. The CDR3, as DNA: TGTGCCAGTAGTTTCGGGACAGGGAACACTGAAGCTTTCTTT. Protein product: CASSFGTGNTEAFF.